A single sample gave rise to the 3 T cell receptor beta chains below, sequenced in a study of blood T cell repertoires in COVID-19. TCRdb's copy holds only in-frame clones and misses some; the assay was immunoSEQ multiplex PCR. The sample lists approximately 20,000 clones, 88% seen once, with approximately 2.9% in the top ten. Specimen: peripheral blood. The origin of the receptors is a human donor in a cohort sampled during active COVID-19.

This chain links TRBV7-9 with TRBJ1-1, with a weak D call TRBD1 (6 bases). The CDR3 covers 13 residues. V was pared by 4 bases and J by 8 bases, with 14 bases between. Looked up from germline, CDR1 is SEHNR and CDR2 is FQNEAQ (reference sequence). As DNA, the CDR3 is TGTGCCAGCAGCTGGCGTCAGGGGAAGGAAGCTTTCTTT. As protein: CASSWRQGKEAFF.

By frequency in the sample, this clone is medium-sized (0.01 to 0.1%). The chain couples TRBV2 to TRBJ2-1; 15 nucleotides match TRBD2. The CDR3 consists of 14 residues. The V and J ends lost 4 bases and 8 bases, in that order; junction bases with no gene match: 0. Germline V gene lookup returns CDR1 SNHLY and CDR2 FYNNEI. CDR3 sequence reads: CASSGTSGRDEQFF. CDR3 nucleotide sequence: TGTGCCAGCAGTGGGACTAGCGGGAGGGATGAGCAGTTCTTC.

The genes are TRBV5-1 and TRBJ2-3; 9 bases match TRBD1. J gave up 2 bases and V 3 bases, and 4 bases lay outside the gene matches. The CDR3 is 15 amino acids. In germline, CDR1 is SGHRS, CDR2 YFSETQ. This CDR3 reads CASSSGQGPTDTQYF. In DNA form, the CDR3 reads TGCGCCAGCAGCTCCGGACAGGGGCCCACAGATACGCAGTATTTT.